This is a list of T cell receptor beta chains from one sample in a study of cytomegalovirus exposure and HLA in healthy donors. Profiled with immunoSEQ multiplex PCR; TCRdb holds only in-frame clones, not every one. The sample contains some 180,000 clones, 70% to 80% of which appear only once. The material sequenced was PBMCs. The source of these receptors is a woman under 40 in good health and CMV-seropositive. Each CDR3 is given with its conserved first and last residue. D genes are given only for firm matches. The size entry is marked missing in some rows and otherwise reads once, few, many or a size class.

D: TRBD1
V: TRBV5-1
J: TRBJ2-5
size: .
DNA: TGCGCCAGCAGCTCGGGTCCGGGACAGGGGGTACAGACCCAGTACTTC
CDR3: CASSSGPGQGVQTQYF

D: TRBD1
V: TRBV6-5
J: TRBJ2-7
size: .
DNA: TGTGCCAGCAGTTACTCCGGCCAGGGGGTCTCCTACGAGCAGTACTTC
CDR3: CASSYSGQGVSYEQYF

D: .
V: TRBV4-2
J: TRBJ1-6
size: .
DNA: TGTGCCAGCAGCCGCGGAGAGCAACAGGGAAGTTCACCCCTCCACTTT
CDR3: CASSRGEQQGSSPLHF

D: .
V: TRBV27
J: TRBJ2-3
size: .
DNA: TGTGCCAGCAGTTTCAACCTAGCGCTCCGCACAGATACGCAGTATTTT
CDR3: CASSFNLALRTDTQYF

D: TRBD1
V: TRBV18
J: TRBJ1-1
size: .
DNA: TGTGCCAGCTCAAAGGGACAGGGGATTATGAACACTGAAGCTTTCTTT
CDR3: CASSKGQGIMNTEAFF

D: .
V: TRBV7-2
J: TRBJ1-1
size: .
DNA: TGTGCCAGCAGCTTAGTAACGGGGAACACTGAAGCTTTCTTT
CDR3: CASSLVTGNTEAFF

D: .
V: TRBV6-5
J: TRBJ1-2
size: .
DNA: TGTGCCAGCAGTTACTCGATAGACTGGGTCTATGGCTACACCTTC
CDR3: CASSYSIDWVYGYTF

D: .
V: TRBV6-1
J: TRBJ2-2
size: .
DNA: TGTGCCAGCAGTGGGGGCTGGGGTCGAACCGGGGAGCTGTTTTTT
CDR3: CASSGGWGRTGELFF

D: .
V: TRBV5-1
J: TRBJ1-5
size: once
DNA: TGCGCCAGCAGCCCAGGACCGGGACAGCCCCAGCATTTT
CDR3: CASSPGPGQPQHF

D: TRBD2
V: TRBV7-2
J: TRBJ2-1
size: .
DNA: TGTGCCAGCAGCTTAGCGGCGACTAGCGGGTACAATGAGCAGTTCTTC
CDR3: CASSLAATSGYNEQFF

D: .
V: TRBV19
J: TRBJ1-1
size: .
DNA: TGTGCCAGTGCCCTAGGACTAGGGGCCACTGAAGCTTTCTTT
CDR3: CASALGLGATEAFF

D: .
V: TRBV11-3
J: TRBJ2-5
size: .
DNA: TGTGCCAGCAGCTTCGGAGGGCCCCAAGAGACCCAGTACTTC
CDR3: CASSFGGPQETQYF

D: .
V: TRBV5-4
J: TRBJ1-4
size: .
DNA: TGTGCCAGCAGCTTAGAGGCTGAAAAACTGTTTTTT
CDR3: CASSLEAEKLFF

D: .
V: TRBV11-2
J: TRBJ2-7
size: .
DNA: TGTGCCAGCAGCTTAGGGGCGACAAGCTCCTACGAGCAGTACTTC
CDR3: CASSLGATSSYEQYF

D: TRBD2
V: TRBV9
J: TRBJ2-3
size: .
DNA: TGTGCCAGCAGCGTAGGGGCGGGGGTCCGCACAGATACGCAGTATTTT
CDR3: CASSVGAGVRTDTQYF

D: TRBD1
V: TRBV7-2
J: TRBJ1-1
size: .
DNA: TGTGCCAGCAGCTTAGTGACAGGGGGCACTGAAGCTTTCTTT
CDR3: CASSLVTGGTEAFF

D: TRBD2
V: TRBV5-4
J: TRBJ2-1
size: .
DNA: TGTGCCAGCAGCTCCGGACTAGCGGGGGGCTACAATGAGCAGTTCTTC
CDR3: CASSSGLAGGYNEQFF

D: .
V: TRBV6-6
J: TRBJ2-7
size: .
DNA: TGTGCCAGCAGCCGGGGGAACTCCTACGAGCAGTACTTC
CDR3: CASSRGNSYEQYF

D: TRBD1
V: TRBV15
J: TRBJ2-7
size: .
DNA: TGTGCCACCGGCAGCCCCGACAGGGTTCTCTACGAGCAGTACTTC
CDR3: CATGSPDRVLYEQYF

D: .
V: TRBV4-2
J: TRBJ2-3
size: .
DNA: TGTGCCAGCAGCGCCCTAACAGATACGCAGTATTTT
CDR3: CASSALTDTQYF

D: TRBD2
V: TRBV9
J: TRBJ2-3
size: .
DNA: TGTGCCAGCAGCGCCAGAACTAGCGGGGGGGCTGTCGATACGCAGTATTTT
CDR3: CASSARTSGGAVDTQYF

D: TRBD2
V: TRBV10-3
J: TRBJ2-1
size: .
DNA: TGTGCCATCAGTGGGTCGACTAGCGGGGGGGTGACCTACAATGAGCAGTTCTTC
CDR3: CAISGSTSGGVTYNEQFF

D: TRBD1
V: TRBV28
J: TRBJ1-5
size: .
DNA: TGTGCCAGCAGTCACCTCGGACAGGGAGGGAATCAGCCCCAGCATTTT
CDR3: CASSHLGQGGNQPQHF

D: .
V: TRBV2
J: TRBJ2-3
size: .
DNA: TGTGCCAGCAGTGGTTCACTTTCAACTAGCACAGATACGCAGTATTTT
CDR3: CASSGSLSTSTDTQYF

D: TRBD1
V: TRBV5-1
J: TRBJ2-6
size: .
DNA: TGCGCCAGCAGCTTCCAGGGACAGGGGCTTTCTGGGGCCAACGTCCTGACTTTC
CDR3: CASSFQGQGLSGANVLTF

D: .
V: TRBV5-1
J: TRBJ2-3
size: .
DNA: TGCGCCAGCAGCTTGGCTCCAGGCACAGATACGCAGTATTTT
CDR3: CASSLAPGTDTQYF

D: TRBD1
V: TRBV7-9
J: TRBJ1-1
size: .
DNA: TGTGCCAGCAGCTTGTCAGGGACAGAATACACTGAAGCTTTCTTT
CDR3: CASSLSGTEYTEAFF

D: TRBD2
V: TRBV4-1
J: TRBJ2-1
size: .
DNA: TGCGCCAGCAGCCCCGTCCTAGCGGGGGGGTTCGCTGAGCAGTTCTTC
CDR3: CASSPVLAGGFAEQFF

D: .
V: TRBV7-2
J: TRBJ2-1
size: .
DNA: TGTGCCAGCAGCTTATATACTCTGAATGAGCAGTTCTTC
CDR3: CASSLYTLNEQFF

D: .
V: TRBV5-1
J: TRBJ2-7
size: .
DNA: TGCGCCAGCAGGGCTCGTCCGGGGAACAATGGCGAGCAGTACTTC
CDR3: CASRARPGNNGEQYF

D: .
V: TRBV5-4
J: TRBJ2-2
size: once
DNA: TGTGCCAGCAGCTTGGCTGCGGAGAACACCGGGGAGCTGTTTTTT
CDR3: CASSLAAENTGELFF

D: TRBD2
V: TRBV7-9
J: TRBJ2-1
size: .
DNA: TGTGCCAGCAGCTTACTCGGGGCGGGGGGCACGTACAATGAGCAGTTCTTC
CDR3: CASSLLGAGGTYNEQFF

D: .
V: TRBV4-3
J: TRBJ2-7
size: once
DNA: TGCGCCAGCAGCCAAGAAAATGGACAGTTTTACGAGCAGTACTTC
CDR3: CASSQENGQFYEQYF

D: TRBD2
V: TRBV5-4
J: TRBJ2-1
size: .
DNA: TGTGCCAGCAGCTTGTGGACGGGAGGAGATGGCGATGAGCAGTTCTTC
CDR3: CASSLWTGGDGDEQFF

D: .
V: TRBV18
J: TRBJ2-7
size: once
DNA: TGTGCCAGCTCACCACACAGATCCTACGAGCAGTACTTC
CDR3: CASSPHRSYEQYF

D: .
V: TRBV20-1
J: TRBJ1-6
size: .
DNA: TGCAGTGGAGGTTCACCCCTCCACTTT
CDR3: CSGGSPLHF

D: TRBD1
V: TRBV4-2
J: TRBJ1-2
size: .
DNA: TGTGCCAGCAGCCAAGGGGGAGCGACAGGGGGCATTTATAACTATGGCTACACCTTC
CDR3: CASSQGGATGGIYNYGYTF

D: TRBD2
V: TRBV29-1
J: TRBJ2-4
size: .
DNA: TGCAGCGTTGAAGATAGGGCGGGGGTCCCATCCTTC
CDR3: CSVEDRAGVPSF

D: .
V: TRBV5-1
J: TRBJ2-7
size: .
DNA: TGCGCCAGCAGCTTGGGTGGCGGGTACAGCGAGCAGTACTTC
CDR3: CASSLGGGYSEQYF

D: .
V: TRBV19
J: TRBJ1-4
size: .
DNA: TGTGCCAGTAGTGGAGTGACAGCGGGGGATGAAAAACTGTTTTTT
CDR3: CASSGVTAGDEKLFF

D: .
V: TRBV5-1
J: TRBJ2-1
size: .
DNA: TGCGCCAGCAGTGGTGCGGCAGACTCCTACAATGAGCAGTTCTTC
CDR3: CASSGAADSYNEQFF

D: TRBD1
V: TRBV4-1
J: TRBJ1-2
size: .
DNA: TGCGCCAGCAGCCGAGGGGGGACAGGGGCATGGCGTGGCTACACCTTC
CDR3: CASSRGGTGAWRGYTF

D: .
V: TRBV29-1
J: TRBJ1-2
size: .
DNA: TGCAGCGTTGGTTCCCCGGCGGTTATTAACTATGGCTACACCTTC
CDR3: CSVGSPAVINYGYTF

D: .
V: TRBV7-8
J: TRBJ1-4
size: few
DNA: TGTGCCAGCAGCCCCCAACAGGTCTTCGGAAAACTGTTTTTT
CDR3: CASSPQQVFGKLFF

D: TRBD2
V: TRBV5-6
J: TRBJ2-1
size: .
DNA: TGTGCCAGCAGCCCGCTTGGCGGGAGGGCCGAAAATGAGCAGTTCTTC
CDR3: CASSPLGGRAENEQFF

D: TRBD1
V: TRBV6-4
J: TRBJ1-2
size: .
DNA: TGTGCCAGCAGTGACCCCTTTAGGGCCAAGGGGGCGCGTGGCTACACCTTC
CDR3: CASSDPFRAKGARGYTF